This TCR beta chain was obtained from a study of response to subunit inactivated influenza vaccine. V was clipped by 3 bases and J by 4 bases, with 21 bases between them. This CDR3 spans 17 amino acids. This clonotype ranks as medium-sized. TCRdb used MiXCR to reprocess the RT-PCR reads, holding one entry per CDR3 protein. The sample includes roughly 150,000 distinct CDR3 sequences, approximately 11% of them seen just once. The sequences come from non-naive T cells sorted from PBMCs, collected more than 35 days after vaccination. This chain uses TRBV12-3 or TRBV12-4 with TRBJ1-1; D might be TRBD1 (6 bases). This TCR derives from a man aged 45-65 years who received an inactivated influenza vaccine. CDR3 loop: CASSFNLGGPVGTEAFF. The CDR3 DNA reads TGTGCCAGCAGTTTCAATCTCGGGGGGCCGGTGGGCACTGAAGCTTTCTTT.